These 4 T cell receptor beta chains originate from one sample sequenced in a study of blood T cells in healthy people across ages. It was with a sample-barcoded 5' primer and a J-beta primer mix that a second PCR of about 6 to 12 cycles was run. TCRdb redid the calling of the 5' RACE reads with MiXCR, one entry per CDR3 protein. The top ten clones hold 6.5% to 8.5% of a sample with over a million distinct CDR3 sequences, around 59% of them seen once. The specimen was blood. The receptor set was obtained from a man younger than 30 in good health.

This chain links TRBV6-6 with TRBJ2-7, with 7 positions matching TRBD1. CDR3 size: 14 residues. Germline V gives CDR1 MNHNY, CDR2 SVGAGI (reference sequence). The J segment lost 1 base and the V segment lost 2 bases, leaving 2 bases of the junction unmatched. The CDR3 DNA is TGTGCCAGCAGTTACGGACAGGCATCCTACGAGCAGTACTTC. Translating it yields CASSYGQASYEQYF.

This chain links TRBV20-1 with TRBJ2-7, with D hard to call. V was clipped by 0 bases and J by 3 bases, with 6 bases between them. CDR3 length: 12 residues. Germline CDR1 and CDR2: DFQATT and SNEGSKA (reference sequence). This CDR3 is CSARESLYEQYF. Here the CDR3 DNA reads TGCAGTGCTAGAGAGTCCCTCTACGAGCAGTACTTC.

The chain carries TRBV3-1 and TRBJ2-5; 11 nucleotides align to TRBD2. Germline assignment: CDR1 LGHDT and CDR2 YNNKEL (reference sequence). The CDR3 covers 16 residues. The V and J ends lost 3 bases and 5 bases, in that order; junction bases with no gene match: 8. CDR3 nucleotide sequence: TGTGCCAGCAGCCATTCTAGCGGGAGGTTCGACGAGACCCAGTACTTC. Translated: CASSHSSGRFDETQYF.

V and J are TRBV7-9 and TRBJ2-3; TRBD2 matches at 16 bases. This CDR3 has 18 residues. J gave up 5 bases and V 5 bases, and 10 bases lay outside the gene matches. Germline CDR1 and CDR2: SEHNR and FQNEAQ (reference sequence). The chain's CDR3 is CASSRGLAGGLAGDTQYF. In DNA form, the CDR3 reads TGTGCCAGCAGCCGGGGACTAGCGGGAGGGCTCGCGGGAGATACGCAGTATTTT.